The 5 T cell receptor beta chains reported below all come from one sample, sequenced in a study of blood T cell repertoires in COVID-19. This table comes from immunoSEQ multiplex PCR, and its TCRdb copy is limited to in-frame clones, with some not included. Of some 140,000 clones in the sample, around three quarters were seen once. The sample was peripheral blood. The receptors stem from a man at least 80 years old with acute or convalescent COVID-19.

This clone was recorded a few times. For the CDR3, the DNA is TGTGCCAGCAGCCAAGGGCAGCAGTACTTC. As protein: CASSQGQQYF. The chain combines TRBV3-1 (or the pseudogene TRBV3-2) with TRBJ2-7; D ambiguous. The V end was cut by 1 base, the J end by 8 bases, with 3 bases between. CDR3 size: 10 residues. Germline lookup yields CDR1 LGHDT and CDR2 YNNKEL (reference sequence).

Only one count was recorded for this clone. CDR3 sequence reads: CAISESGESYNEQFF. The CDR3 DNA sequence: TGTGCCATCAGTGAGTCAGGAGAATCCTACAATGAGCAGTTCTTC. The rearrangement uses TRBV10-3 and TRBJ2-1; no clear D gene. Trimming pared 0 bases from V and 1 base from J, leaving 7 bases between. Germline V CDR1 and CDR2: ENHRY, SYGVKD. The CDR3 has 15 residues.

This clone was seen a few times. V gene TRBV5-1 combines with J gene TRBJ2-5; D gene unclear. There are 13 residues in the CDR3. V shed 0 bases and J shed 3 bases, with 6 bases lying between them. Germline V gives CDR1 SGHRS, CDR2 YFSETQ. The CDR3 sequence: CASSLGLEETQYF. The CDR3 DNA sequence: TGCGCCAGCAGCTTGGGGCTCGAAGAGACCCAGTACTTC.

This clone showed up just a few times. This sequence joins TRBV6-2 or TRBV6-3 and TRBJ2-1; TRBD2 might be the D (6 bases). The CDR3 loop spans 15 amino acids. The V end was cut by 2 bases, the J end by 1 base, with 9 bases between. Germline CDR1 is MNHEY and CDR2 is SVGEGT. CDR3: CASSYGGISYNEQFF. CDR3 DNA sequence: TGTGCCAGCAGTTACGGGGGGATTTCCTACAATGAGCAGTTCTTC.

The chain uses TRBV30 and TRBJ2-3; a possible D gene is TRBD2 (6 bases). This CDR3 region has 15 residues. From germline, CDR1 is GTSNPN and CDR2 SVGIG (reference sequence). V shed 5 bases and J shed 5 bases, with 20 bases lying between them. The CDR3 region is CAWSPGTWSIDTQYF. CDR3 nucleotide sequence: TGTGCCTGGTCTCCCGGGACTTGGAGTATAGATACGCAGTATTTT. The full variable domain, completed using reference TRBV30 and TRBJ2-3, is SQTIHQWPATLVQPVGSPLSLECTVEGTSNPNLYWYRQAAGRGLQLLFYSVGIGQISSEVPQNLSASRPQDRQFILSSKKLLLSDSGFYLCAWSPGTWSIDTQYFGPGTRLTVL.